The clone carrying this TCR beta chain was detected ten times or more. Antigen specificity is unknown. The data stem from a study of breast tumors, draining lymph nodes, adjacent tissues. This CDR3 contains 13 residues. Trimming took 6 bases from V and 8 from J, leaving 15 bases between them. Germline V lookup: CDR1 SGHTS, CDR2 YDEGEE. Study-wide results and caveats: Tumors had less TCR diversity than lymph nodes, more than nontumor tissue. The data were judged consistent with most tumor T cells coming from lymph node and expanding in tumor.

Axillary draining lymph nodes of breast cancer patients supplied the node samples. TCRdb re-derived calls from the multiplex PCR reads in MiXCR, one entry per CDR3 protein. The profile shows 130,000 or so distinct CDR3 sequences, 30% to 35% of them singletons. The chain recombines TRBV5-8 with TRBJ2-1; the D call may be TRBD1 or TRBD2 (5 bases each). Source material: axillary lymph node tissue. The receptor was derived from a female donor with breast cancer. Some clones in this sample may be carry-over from other donors' samples. The CDR3 sequence is CASTQNVGDEQFF. Here the CDR3 DNA reads TGTGCCAGCACCCAGAACGTGGGGGATGAGCAGTTCTTC.